A few counts support the clone carrying this T cell receptor beta chain. Its antigen is currently unknown. These data come from a study of a mutant IDH1 vaccine in newly diagnosed glioma. For the study at large: Patients were started on vaccination 4-6 weeks after radiotherapy alone, or with temozolomide cycles. Earlier therapy was either radiotherapy, temozolomide, or both, and most got both.

Only in-frame clones appear in the TCRdb table, and some are missing; sequencing was by immunoSEQ multiplex PCR. The table has just over 60,000 clones, around four fifths seen once. Looked up from germline, CDR1 is SEHNR and CDR2 is FQNEAQ (reference sequence). The CDR3 spans 15 residues. V was trimmed by 4 bases and J by 2 bases, leaving 14 bases between them. Time point reported: week 47, end of study. Every single dose of the vaccine, 300 ug of mutant IDH1 20-mer peptide, came with topical imiquimod. Whole-study findings and limits: Evidence of vaccine-induced immune responses was documented in about 93% of patients.

Sequenced material: PBMCs, taken from a glioma patient whose treatment included an IDH1 peptide vaccine. This clonotype originated in a man in his thirties or forties with glioma. The V call is TRBV7-9, the J call TRBJ1-1; possibly TRBD1 for D (6 bases). CDR3 nucleotide sequence: TGTGCCAGCAGCTCCCGGGGACACTCCAACACTGAAGCTTTCTTT. Translating it yields CASSSRGHSNTEAFF.